These 32 T cell receptor beta chains were all obtained from the same sample, sequenced in a study of blood T cells in healthy people across ages. A second about 7 to 12 cycle PCR used barcoded and J-beta primers. A single record per CDR3 protein comes from TCRdb applying MiXCR to the 5' RACE reads. Of about 1.5 million distinct CDR3 sequences listed, less than 45% were seen once; the top ten hold less than 5%. Sequencing input: blood. The receptor source for this set is a woman aged 18-29 years in good health.

The genes are TRBV4-3 and TRBJ2-2; D not certain. The CDR3 has 15 residues. Between the trimmed V and J ends, which lost 5 bases and 2 bases, there was a span of 12 bases. Germline CDR1 and CDR2: LGHNA and YSLEER. The CDR3 DNA sequence: TGCGCCAGCAGCTCTCAATTAGGAAACACCGGGGAGCTGTTTTTT. Protein product: CASSSQLGNTGELFF.

This clonotype turned up a few times. V is TRBV5-1 and J is TRBJ2-3; D is undetermined. Germline assignment: CDR1 SGHRS and CDR2 YFSETQ. The CDR3 is 16 amino acids. Trimming left V 3 bases short and J 2 bases short, with 16 bases between. The CDR3: CASSSTIRHNTDTQYF. The DNA of the CDR3 is TGCGCCAGCAGCTCGACGATAAGGCACAACACAGATACGCAGTATTTT.

This clonotype appeared many times. V gene TRBV20-1 combines with J gene TRBJ2-3; no definite D call. CDR1 is DFQATT and CDR2 is SNEGSKA in the germline V gene (reference sequence). CDR3 size: 13 residues. Trimming left V 3 bases short and J 8 bases short, with 15 bases between. Here the CDR3 reads CSASPGISGTQYF. Written as DNA, the CDR3 is TGCAGTGCTAGCCCAGGAATCTCCGGTACGCAGTATTTT.

The sample holds a few counts of this clonotype. This chain links TRBV20-1 with TRBJ2-1, with D possibly being TRBD2 (5 bases). The CDR3 spans 15 residues. Looked up from germline, CDR1 is DFQATT and CDR2 is SNEGSKA (reference sequence). V was cut by 1 base and J by 1 base, with 11 bases left in between. The CDR3 DNA is TGCAGTGCTAGAGCCCGAGAGGGATCCTACAATGAGCAGTTCTTC. Encoded protein: CSARAREGSYNEQFF.

The chain couples TRBV20-1 to TRBJ1-2, with 7 bases lining up with TRBD1. V was pared by 6 bases and J by 7 bases, with 8 bases of the junction left unmatched. The CDR3 has 12 amino acids. The germline CDR1 and CDR2 sequences are DFQATT and SNEGSKA (reference sequence). The CDR3 bases are TGCAGTGCCAGACAGGGAGGAGGTGGCTACACCTTC. It codes for CSARQGGGGYTF.

V and J are TRBV6-2 or TRBV6-3 and TRBJ1-1; 7 positions match TRBD1. The CDR3 sequence is 15 residues long. With 8 bases clipped from V and 7 bases from J, the junction kept 16 bases outside the gene matches. Germline V gene sequence: CDR1 MNHEY, CDR2 SVGEGT. The CDR3 DNA reads TGTGCCAGCGGTAGACTCGGGACAGAGTCAAATGAAGCTTTCTTT. As protein: CASGRLGTESNEAFF.

This rearrangement joins TRBV27 to TRBJ2-1; 7 bases fit TRBD2. Germline CDR1 is MNHEY and CDR2 is SMNVEV (reference sequence). The junction had 12 bases not matched to a gene; V was cut back by 10 bases and J by 3 bases. CDR3 length: 15 residues. CDR3 amino acids: CANSAAGVYYNEQFF. CDR3 in DNA: TGTGCCAACAGCGCGGCGGGGGTCTACTACAATGAGCAGTTCTTC.

This clonotype appeared a few times. This sequence joins TRBV9 and TRBJ2-1, with TRBD2 as a possible D gene (6 bases). This CDR3 comprises 16 residues. Germline assignment: CDR1 SGDLS and CDR2 YYNGEE. V was pared by 7 bases and J by 1 base, with 18 bases between. CDR3 residues: CASGRERGVSYNEQFF. The CDR3 coding sequence is TGTGCCAGCGGCCGGGAGCGCGGGGTATCCTACAATGAGCAGTTCTTC.

On this clonotype: A read error may produce the germline difference seen at one junction end. The chain has TRBV4-1 and TRBJ1-2; TRBD1 is a possible D gene (6 bases). Germline V CDR1 and CDR2: MGHRA, YSYEKL. The CDR3 has 16 amino acids. The CDR3 DNA reads as TGCGCCTGCAGCCAGGGAGTCCTGGACAGCAACTATGGCTACACCTTC. It specifies CACSQGVLDSNYGYTF.

The sample holds one count of this clonotype. V and J are TRBV11-2 and TRBJ2-4, with a possible D match to TRBD1 (5 bases). The J call is in doubt because the DNA end fits TRBJ2-7 better. This CDR3 has 16 residues. Germline loops: CDR1 SGHAT, CDR2 FQNNGV. The CDR3 loop is CASSLDQPGNTYEQYF. In nucleotides, the CDR3 is TGTGCCAGCAGCTTAGATCAGCCAGGGAACACCTACGAGCAGTACTTC.

The chain combines TRBV6-2 or TRBV6-3 with TRBJ2-1; 10 bases match TRBD1. The trim removed 4 bases at V and 5 bases at J, leaving 8 bases unmatched. Germline CDR1 MNHEY, CDR2 SVGEGT. The CDR3 loop spans 16 amino acids. This chain's CDR3 is CASSSTRDRGHNEQFF. The DNA of the CDR3 is TGTGCCAGCAGTTCGACCCGGGACAGGGGCCACAATGAGCAGTTCTTC.

This chain connects TRBV28 to TRBJ2-7; D may match TRBD1 or TRBD2 (5 bases each). CDR1 and CDR2 (germline): MDHEN, SYDVKM. The CDR3 is 16 residues long. V lost 6 bases and J 7 bases, leaving 25 bases between the germline ends. Written as DNA, the CDR3 is TGTGCCAGCAGCCTCCTCGGGGTAAGGGGATACAATGAGCAGTACTTC. Translated, it gives CASSLLGVRGYNEQYF.

The chain links TRBV5-1 to TRBJ1-2; 8 nucleotides agree with TRBD1. CDR3 size: 14 residues. Germline V gene lookup returns CDR1 SGHRS and CDR2 YFSETQ. V lost 0 bases and J lost 4; bases outside the gene matches: 2. In DNA, the CDR3 is TGCGCCAGCAGCTTGGAGGGACAGGCCTATGGCTACACCTTC. As protein: CASSLEGQAYGYTF.

The chain recombines TRBV30 with TRBJ1-2; D not certain. This CDR3 region has 13 residues. Germline V gives CDR1 GTSNPN, CDR2 SVGIG (reference sequence). Trimming stripped 3 bases from V and 8 bases from J, with 16 bases between. The CDR3 here is CAWRAMSTRGYTF. The CDR3 region has the DNA TGTGCCTGGAGGGCGATGTCCACACGGGGCTACACCTTC. Variable domain in full (rest from reference TRBV30 and TRBJ1-2): SQTIHQWPATLVQPVGSPLSLECTVEGTSNPNLYWYRQAAGRGLQLLFYSVGIGQISSEVPQNLSASRPQDRQFILSSKKLLLSDSGFYLCAWRAMSTRGYTFGSGTRLTVV.

The rearrangement links TRBV3-1 to TRBJ2-4, with D perhaps being TRBD1 or TRBD2 (5 bases each). The CDR3 is 13 residues long. The V end was cut by 0 bases, the J end by 13 bases, with 13 bases between. Per germline, CDR1 LGHDT and CDR2 YNNKEL (reference sequence). The CDR3 spells CASSQDRVREQYF. The CDR3 nucleotides read TGTGCCAGCAGCCAAGACAGGGTTAGGGAGCAGTACTTC.

Written as DNA, the CDR3 is TGCGCCAGCAGCGAGAGCCCCGGTACCTACGAGCAGTACTTC. This sequence encodes CASSESPGTYEQYF. This chain uses TRBV5-1 with TRBJ2-7; D uncertain. V lost 4 bases and J lost 2, with 13 bases in between. The CDR3 has 14 residues. Germline CDR1 SGHRS, CDR2 YFSETQ.

CDR3: CASSKEAPGDTQYF. The CDR3, as DNA: TGTGCCAGCAGTAAGGAGGCCCCGGGAGATACGCAGTATTTT. J is TRBJ2-3 and V is TRBV6-2 or TRBV6-3; D perhaps matches TRBD2 (5 bases). CDR1 and CDR2 from the germline V gene are MNHEY and SVGEGT. V was pared by 5 bases and J by 5 bases, with 14 bases between. This CDR3 comprises 14 residues.

The V gene is TRBV4-1, the J gene TRBJ2-1, with 14 bases lining up with TRBD2. V dropped 1 base and J dropped 7; count of bases not matched to a gene: 6. The CDR3 spans 17 residues. Germline CDR1 MGHRA, CDR2 YSYEKL. CDR3 nucleotides: TGCGCCAGCAGCCAAGTGGGGACTAGCGGGAGAAGAAATGAGCAGTTCTTC. Protein product: CASSQVGTSGRRNEQFF.

The table lists this clonotype with many counts. J is TRBJ1-5 and V is TRBV5-1; D is perhaps TRBD1 (6 bases). The V gene lost 0 bases and the J gene lost 5 bases, with 9 bases spanning the gap. Germline lookup yields CDR1 SGHRS and CDR2 YFSETQ. The CDR3 runs to 14 residues. The CDR3 region is CASSLVSGDQPQHF. The CDR3 bases are TGCGCCAGCAGCTTGGTGTCAGGGGATCAGCCCCAGCATTTT. The entire variable domain, with the rest obtained from reference TRBV5-1 and TRBJ1-5, is as follows: KAGVTQTPRYLIKTRGQQVTLSCSPISGHRSVSWYQQTPGQGLQFLFEYFSETQRNKGNFPGRFSGRQFSNSRSEMNVSTLELGDSALYLCASSLVSGDQPQHFGDGTRLSIL.

V and J are TRBV20-1 and TRBJ2-3; maybe TRBD2 (6 bases). The V gene lost 0 bases and the J gene lost 3 bases, with 16 bases spanning the gap. The CDR3 is made up of 16 amino acids. The germline V gene encodes CDR1 DFQATT and CDR2 SNEGSKA (reference sequence). Here the CDR3 reads CSARDLFAGMTDTQYF. The CDR3 DNA reads as TGCAGTGCTAGAGACCTTTTCGCGGGAATGACAGATACGCAGTATTTT.

In its sample, this clonotype was seen a few times. The chain links TRBV5-1 to TRBJ2-3; tentative D call: TRBD2 (5 bases). This CDR3 contains 13 residues. V was trimmed by 1 base and J by 5 bases, leaving 8 bases between them. The germline gives CDR1 SGHRS, CDR2 YFSETQ. CDR3 loop: CASSLIGRDTQYF. The CDR3 DNA follows: TGCGCCAGCAGCTTGATAGGGAGAGATACGCAGTATTTT.

This chain connects TRBV4-1 to TRBJ1-5; D gene unclear. CDR3 size: 14 residues. The V and J ends lost 0 bases and 9 bases respectively, with 12 bases between them. CDR1 and CDR2 from the germline V gene are MGHRA and YSYEKL. CDR3 region: CASSQEGDQWPQHF. The DNA for the CDR3 is TGCGCCAGCAGCCAAGAGGGTGACCAGTGGCCCCAGCATTTT.

This clonotype was observed a few times. This chain uses TRBV30 with TRBJ2-7; D may be TRBD2 (5 bases). Germline-derived CDR1 and CDR2 are GTSNPN and SVGIG (reference sequence). V lost 0 bases to trimming and J lost 4 bases, with 10 bases between them. This CDR3 contains 13 residues. The CDR3 reads CAWSVIPGYEQYF. The CDR3 DNA follows: TGTGCCTGGAGTGTGATCCCGGGGTACGAGCAGTACTTC.

This clonotype was detected a few times. This chain links TRBV18 with TRBJ1-6; maybe TRBD1 (5 bases). The CDR3 loop spans 14 amino acids. V was cut by 5 bases and J by 8 bases, with 13 bases left in between. CDR1 is KGHSH, CDR2 LQKENI, per germline. In DNA form, the CDR3 reads TGTGCCAGCTCAGCAGACAGACGCTATTCACCCCTCCACTTT. Protein: CASSADRRYSPLHF. Drawing the rest from reference TRBV18 and TRBJ1-6, the complete variable domain is NAGVMQNPRHLVRRRGQEARLRCSPMKGHSHVYWYRQLPEEGLKFMVYLQKENIIDESGMPKERFSAEFPKEGPSILRIQQVVRGDSAAYFCASSADRRYSPLHFGNGTRLTVT.

This clonotype was seen more than once but under ten times. The DNA is omitted, as the CDR3 cannot be located on it reliably, and the CDR3 follows TCRdb's listing. V gene TRBV12-3 or TRBV12-4 combines with J gene TRBJ1-1; TRBD1 is the table's D call and was not checked against the DNA. The length of the CDR3 is 15 amino acids, counting both ends. CDR3 residues: CASSFGPGANTEAFF.

This clonotype has more than one count but fewer than ten. The V gene is TRBV9, the J gene TRBJ1-2; 7 nucleotides match TRBD1. The CDR3 is 14 residues long. Germline CDR1 reads SGDLS; CDR2 reads YYNGEE. Germline trimming cut 4 bases from V and 4 bases from J; bases unmatched to any gene: 7. In DNA, the CDR3 is TGTGCCAGCAGCCCAGGGACAGACAGCTATGGCTACACCTTC. It specifies CASSPGTDSYGYTF.

The V gene is TRBV12-3 or TRBV12-4, the J gene TRBJ1-3; TRBD1 agrees at 10 bases. The CDR3 sequence is 16 residues long. After removal of 5 bases from V and 4 bases from J, the junction contained 8 bases not matched to a gene. CDR3 DNA sequence: TGTGCCAGCAGTATCTCCGGGACAGGGGACGGAAACACCATATATTTT. Translation: CASSISGTGDGNTIYF.

This clonotype has just a few counts. This sequence joins TRBV20-1 and TRBJ2-1, with 9 bases matching TRBD2. Unmatched junction bases numbered 7, after V lost 0 bases and J lost 4 bases. This CDR3 is built from 16 residues. Germline CDR1 DFQATT, CDR2 SNEGSKA (reference sequence). The CDR3 protein is CSARESAGGSYNEQFF. In DNA, the CDR3 is TGCAGTGCTAGAGAGTCGGCGGGAGGGTCGTACAATGAGCAGTTCTTC.

This chain joins TRBV20-1 and TRBJ1-4; D is perhaps TRBD1 (5 bases). CDR3 size: 13 residues. Germline V gives CDR1 DFQATT, CDR2 SNEGSKA (reference sequence). With 7 bases removed from V and 6 bases from J, the gap between germline ends came to 15 bases. The CDR3 coding sequence is TGCAGTGTTCACGGGACTAAATATGAAAAACTGTTTTTT. Translating gives CSVHGTKYEKLFF.

This clonotype turned up a few times. The rearrangement links TRBV15 to TRBJ1-5, with D hard to call. CDR1 is LNHNV, CDR2 YYDKDF, per germline (reference sequence). Trimming left V 0 bases short and J 4 bases short, with 4 bases between. The length of the CDR3 is 13 residues. CDR3 nucleotides: TGTGCCACCAGCAGAGATTTGAATCAGCCCCAGCATTTT. Translated: CATSRDLNQPQHF. The whole variable domain, filled in from reference TRBV15 and TRBJ1-5, reads DAMVIQNPRYQVTQFGKPVTLSCSQTLNHNVMYWYQQKSSQAPKLLFHYYDKDFNNEADTPDNFQSRRPNTSFCFLDIRSPGLGDTAMYLCATSRDLNQPQHFGDGTRLSIL.

The rearrangement joins TRBV6-4 to TRBJ2-1; 8 positions match TRBD1. Gene TRBJ2-7 matches the end of the DNA better, so the J call may be wrong. CDR3 size: 18 residues. Germline CDR1 reads MRHNA; CDR2 reads SNTAGT. The CDR3: CASSPHDPGTGFYNEQYF. In DNA form, the CDR3 reads TGTGCCAGCAGCCCCCACGATCCAGGGACAGGTTTCTACAATGAGCAGTACTTC.

V usage is TRBV7-2 and J usage is TRBJ2-7; 8 bases are shared with TRBD2. The CDR3 totals 15 residues. The trim removed 4 bases at V and 3 bases at J, leaving 8 bases unmatched. Germline assignment: CDR1 SGHTA and CDR2 FQGNSA. The DNA of the CDR3 is TGTGCCAGCAGCTGGGGTAGGGGACTAGTCTACGAGCAGTACTTC. Its protein is CASSWGRGLVYEQYF.